These T cell receptor beta chains were read from a single sample in a study of naive and memory T cell subsets. TCRdb processed the UMI-ligation and nested PCR reads anew with MiXCR; each CDR3 protein has one entry. The table has under 35,000 distinct CDR3 sequences, about 6.2% seen once. Sequences were derived from skin, sampled from a tuberculin skin test site. Source of these receptors: an adult in good health. The CDR3 runs from the conserved cysteine through the conserved F or W. The order of the fields is V gene, D gene, CDR3 length, J gene, clone size, CDR3 DNA, CDR3 protein. The D gene is left open where the match is weak. Only part of the rows carry a size: once, few, many, or a class if the clone is expanded.

V: TRBV7-2; D: TRBD1; length: 18; J: TRBJ1-6; size: many; DNA: TGTGCCAGCAGCCGGATTAACAGGGGGGGAGCATATAATTCACCCCTCCACTTT; CDR3: CASSRINRGGAYNSPLHF
V: TRBV28; D: .; length: 13; J: TRBJ2-7; size: many; DNA: TGTGCCAGCAGTTTATATGGGCCCTACGAGCAGTACTTC; CDR3: CASSLYGPYEQYF
V: TRBV6-5; D: TRBD1; length: 15; J: TRBJ1-2; size: .; DNA: TGTGCCAGCAGTTACCACGGACAGGGGGAGGAGGGCTACACCTTC; CDR3: CASSYHGQGEEGYTF
V: TRBV14; D: .; length: 16; J: TRBJ1-4; size: many; DNA: TGTGCCAGCAGCCAAGATCGTCTGGCAACTAATGAAAAACTGTTTTTT; CDR3: CASSQDRLATNEKLFF
V: TRBV29-1; D: .; length: 14; J: TRBJ1-2; size: .; DNA: TGCAGCGTTGAAGGGGCAGGGGTGTACCATGGCTACACCTTC; CDR3: CSVEGAGVYHGYTF
V: TRBV6-5; D: .; length: 13; J: TRBJ2-7; size: .; DNA: TGTGCCAGCAGTGATTACGCCTCCTACGAGCAGTACTTC; CDR3: CASSDYASYEQYF
V: TRBV5-5; D: .; length: 13; J: TRBJ2-1; size: many; DNA: TGTGCCAGCCTGAGAGATCTTAACAATGAGCAGTTCTTC; CDR3: CASLRDLNNEQFF
V: TRBV5-1; D: .; length: 16; J: TRBJ2-1; size: .; DNA: TGCGCCAGCAGCCGTACATCGTGGGGGTTCAACAATGAGCAGTTCTTC; CDR3: CASSRTSWGFNNEQFF
V: TRBV2; D: .; length: 18; J: TRBJ1-5; size: many; DNA: TGTGCCAGCAGTGAAGCGCTGGCCAGCAGCTATAGCAATCAGCCCCAGCATTTT; CDR3: CASSEALASSYSNQPQHF
V: TRBV6-6; D: .; length: 13; J: TRBJ2-7; size: .; DNA: TGTGCCAGCAGTTATGAGCTGCTTTCCGAGCAGTACTTC; CDR3: CASSYELLSEQYF
V: TRBV20-1; D: .; length: 16; J: TRBJ2-1; size: few; DNA: TGCAGTGCTAGAGTTTCGGCGGGGGCGAGACACAATGAGCAGTTCTTC; CDR3: CSARVSAGARHNEQFF
V: TRBV6-1; D: TRBD1; length: 13; J: TRBJ1-2; size: few; DNA: TGTGCCACCATCAAACAGGGGGCGGATGGCTACACCTTC; CDR3: CATIKQGADGYTF
V: TRBV7-8; D: .; length: 15; J: TRBJ2-1; size: many; DNA: TGTGCCAGCAGCTTAGTTGGGGGATCGGGGAATGAGCAGTTCTTC; CDR3: CASSLVGGSGNEQFF
V: TRBV12-3/TRBV12-4; D: .; length: 15; J: TRBJ1-6; size: many; DNA: TGTGCCAGCACCCTCCGAAGACAAGCAAATTCACCCCTCCACTTT; CDR3: CASTLRRQANSPLHF
V: TRBV5-6; D: TRBD2; length: 14; J: TRBJ2-1; size: .; DNA: TGTGCCAGCACGGGGGGTTTAGCCTACAATGAGCAGTTCTTC; CDR3: CASTGGLAYNEQFF
V: TRBV6-2/TRBV6-3; D: TRBD1; length: 16; J: TRBJ2-7; size: few; DNA: TGTGCCAGCAGTTACAAGACCGGGACAGTGTTCTACGAGCAGTACTTC; CDR3: CASSYKTGTVFYEQYF
V: TRBV10-3; D: .; length: 14; J: TRBJ2-7; size: many; DNA: TGTGCCATCGCCTCCACCGGGACAAACTACGAGCAGTACTTC; CDR3: CAIASTGTNYEQYF
V: TRBV5-1; D: TRBD1; length: 13; J: TRBJ2-5; size: many; DNA: TGCGCCAGCAGCCAAAGGGACAGGGAGACCCAGTACTTC; CDR3: CASSQRDRETQYF
V: TRBV29-1; D: .; length: 13; J: TRBJ2-4; size: many; DNA: TGCAGCGTCGCCGACGCGGCCAAAAACATTCAGTACTTC; CDR3: CSVADAAKNIQYF
V: TRBV29-1; D: TRBD1; length: 16; J: TRBJ1-2; size: many; DNA: TGCAGCGTCTACGGGGTTAGGGGGCGGGAGAGCTATGGCTACACCTTC; CDR3: CSVYGVRGRESYGYTF
V: TRBV27; D: .; length: 15; J: TRBJ2-4; size: many; DNA: TGTGCCAGCAGTTCCCACGGCGATCCCAAAAACATTCAGTACTTC; CDR3: CASSSHGDPKNIQYF
V: TRBV9; D: .; length: 12; J: TRBJ2-3; size: medium-sized; DNA: TGTGCCAGCAGCGTAGAGGCAGATACGCAGTATTTT; CDR3: CASSVEADTQYF
V: TRBV18; D: TRBD1; length: 15; J: TRBJ1-2; size: .; DNA: TGTGCCAGCTCACCACGCACGGGACAGTTTATGGGCTACACCTTC; CDR3: CASSPRTGQFMGYTF
V: TRBV25-1; D: .; length: 12; J: TRBJ2-2; size: many; DNA: TGTGCCAGCAGTGTCTTCACCGGGGAGCTGTTTTTT; CDR3: CASSVFTGELFF